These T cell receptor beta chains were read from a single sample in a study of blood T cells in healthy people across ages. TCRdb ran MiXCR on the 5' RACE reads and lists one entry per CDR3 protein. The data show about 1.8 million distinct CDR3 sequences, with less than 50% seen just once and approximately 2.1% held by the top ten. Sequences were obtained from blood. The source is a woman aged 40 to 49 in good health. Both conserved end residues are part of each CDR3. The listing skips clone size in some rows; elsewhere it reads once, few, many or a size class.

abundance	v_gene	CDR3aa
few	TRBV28	CASSLREWWGGETQYF
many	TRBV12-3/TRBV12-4	CASSYLDRVGEQYF
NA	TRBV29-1	CSVEGEIPYEQYF
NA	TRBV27	CASSPDLTGEQYF
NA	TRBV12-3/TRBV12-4	CASSSRGEANYGYTF
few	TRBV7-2	CASSLAPTSGSADTQYF
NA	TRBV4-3	CASSQGEQLGYEQYF
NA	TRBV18	CASSPDQIIYEQYF
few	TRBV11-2	CASSLEFSHIQYF
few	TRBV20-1	CSASSGFGDYNEQFF
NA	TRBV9	CASSVDGRGNIQYF
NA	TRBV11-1	CASSRPPPNTAPRGTGNVYTF
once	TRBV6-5	CASSYSWGPTAKNIQYF
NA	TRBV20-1	CSASSQGASGYTF
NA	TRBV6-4	CASSELAGGNNEQFF
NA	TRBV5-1	CASSLSDTNYGYTF
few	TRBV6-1	CASSDREQFF
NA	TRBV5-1	CASSSPVGRRSTDTQYF
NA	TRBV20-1	CSARDPRDYYYNSPLHF
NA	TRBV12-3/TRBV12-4	CASSLALLGGWGNTEAFF
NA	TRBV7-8	CASSLGQGGRQFF
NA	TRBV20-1	CSAPGTGAPNSPLHF
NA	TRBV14	CASSQEWRNRADTQYF
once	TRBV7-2	CASSLIMRGGGDEQYF
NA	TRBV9	CASSGPGTDMNTEAFF
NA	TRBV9	CASSAHVGGGEKLFF
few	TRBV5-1	CASSLSSGGLQETQYF
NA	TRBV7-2	CASSPWGGEYNEQFF
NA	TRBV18	CASSPDGARGYTF
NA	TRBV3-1	CASSPGTGSMTYEQYF
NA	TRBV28	CASRKLAGDSYNEQFF
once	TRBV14	CASSQMLAGGVTNEQFF
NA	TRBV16	CASSQSQGVGGYTF
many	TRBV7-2	CASSLVTGVETQYF
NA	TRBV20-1	CGVDGYTF
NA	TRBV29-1	CSASQNTQYF